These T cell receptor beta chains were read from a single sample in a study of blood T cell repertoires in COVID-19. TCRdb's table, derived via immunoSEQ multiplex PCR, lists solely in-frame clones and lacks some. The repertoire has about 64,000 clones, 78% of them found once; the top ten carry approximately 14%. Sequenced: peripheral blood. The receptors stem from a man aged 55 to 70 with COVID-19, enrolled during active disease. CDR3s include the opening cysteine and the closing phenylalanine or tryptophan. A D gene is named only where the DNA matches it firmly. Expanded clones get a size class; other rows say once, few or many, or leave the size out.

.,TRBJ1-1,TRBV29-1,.,TGCAGCGGCGGGGCCCACGGGGGCACTGAAGCTTTCTTT,CSGGAHGGTEAFF
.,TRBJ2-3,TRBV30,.,TGTGCCTGGAGAACACCCTCGGCCGGGGGTACGCAGTATTTT,CAWRTPSAGGTQYF
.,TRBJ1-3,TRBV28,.,TGTGCCAGTCTTGGGGGCAACTCTGGAAACACCATATATTTT,CASLGGNSGNTIYF
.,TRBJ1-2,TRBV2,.,TGTGCCAGCAGCCCCGGTTGGGGCCCACTCTATGGCTACACCTTC,CASSPGWGPLYGYTF
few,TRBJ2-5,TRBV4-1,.,TGCGCCAGCAGCCAGTTCGGGGGAGAGACCCAGTACTTC,CASSQFGGETQYF
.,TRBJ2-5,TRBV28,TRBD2,TGTGCCAGCCAAACTAGCGGGAGCCGAGAGACCCAGTACTTC,CASQTSGSRETQYF
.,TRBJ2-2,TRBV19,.,TGTGCCAGTACCACCTCGGGGAGCACCGGGGAGCTGTTTTTT,CASTTSGSTGELFF
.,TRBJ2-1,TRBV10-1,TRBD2,TGCGCCAGCAATAGCGGGAGGGCGCGTGAGCAGTTCTTC,CASNSGRAREQFF
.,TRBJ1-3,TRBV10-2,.,TGCGCCAGCAGTGATCACTCTGGAAACACCATATATTTT,CASSDHSGNTIYF
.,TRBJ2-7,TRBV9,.,TGTGCCAGCAGCCCCCGGCGGAGCAGCTCCTACGAGCAGTACTTC,CASSPRRSSSYEQYF
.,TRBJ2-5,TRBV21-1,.,TGTGCCAGCAGCAACCCATTTGGACAGACCCAAGAGACCCAGTACTTC,CASSNPFGQTQETQYF
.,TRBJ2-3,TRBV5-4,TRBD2,TGTGCCAGCAGCCATGGACTAGCGGGGAGCTCTGGCACAGATACGCAGTATTTT,CASSHGLAGSSGTDTQYF
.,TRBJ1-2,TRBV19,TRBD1,TGTGCCAGTAGTATCCTCCGAGACAGGGTAGATGGCTACACCTTC,CASSILRDRVDGYTF
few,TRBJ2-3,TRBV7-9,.,TGTGCCAGCAGCCTAGAGGAGGGGGATACGCAGTATTTT,CASSLEEGDTQYF
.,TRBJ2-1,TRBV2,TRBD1,TGTGCCAGCGGCCGGGACAGGCGCGAAGAGCAGTTCTTC,CASGRDRREEQFF
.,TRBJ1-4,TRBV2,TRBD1,TGTGCCAGCAGTGAAGTTGGGACAGGATGGGAAAAACTGTTTTTT,CASSEVGTGWEKLFF
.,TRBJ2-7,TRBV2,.,TGTGCCAGCATTGGGTGGCAGGAGGCACCCTACGAGCAGTACTTC,CASIGWQEAPYEQYF
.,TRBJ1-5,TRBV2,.,TGTGCCAGCAGTGACCCTGTTACTAGATTGTTGGATAGCAATCAGCCCCAGCATTTT,CASSDPVTRLLDSNQPQHF
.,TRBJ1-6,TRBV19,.,TGTGCCAGTAGTATCATCGGGGTAGGCAATAATTCACCCCTCCACTTT,CASSIIGVGNNSPLHF
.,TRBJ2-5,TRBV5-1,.,TGCGCCAGCAGCTTGATGGCAGAAGAGACCCAGTACTTC,CASSLMAEETQYF
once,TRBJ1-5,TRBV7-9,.,TGTGCCAGCAGCTTAGAGAGGGAGAGGCCCCAGCATTTT,CASSLERERPQHF
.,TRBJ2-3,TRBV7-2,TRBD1,TGTGCCAGCAGCCCTGGGACAGGGGGGAATTTGGGTACGCAGTATTTT,CASSPGTGGNLGTQYF
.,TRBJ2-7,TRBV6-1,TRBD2,TGTGCCAGCAGTGATCCCGGACTAGCTCGAGAGCAGTACTTC,CASSDPGLAREQYF
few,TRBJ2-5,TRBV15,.,TGTGCCACCAGCAGAGATCAGGGACTGGAAGAGACCCAGTACTTC,CATSRDQGLEETQYF
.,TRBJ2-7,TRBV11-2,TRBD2,TGTGCCAGCAGCCAGAGTAGCGGGGGGCCGAAGTACTTC,CASSQSSGGPKYF
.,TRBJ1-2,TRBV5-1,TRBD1,TGCGCCAGCAGCTTACAGGGGATAGGTGGTGGCTACACCTTC,CASSLQGIGGGYTF
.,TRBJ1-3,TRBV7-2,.,TGTGCCAGCAGCTTACTACACGCCCTAGCTGGAAACACCATATATTTT,CASSLLHALAGNTIYF
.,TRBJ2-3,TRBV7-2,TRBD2,TGTGCCAGCAGCTTAGGACTAGCCTACACAGATACGCAGTATTTT,CASSLGLAYTDTQYF
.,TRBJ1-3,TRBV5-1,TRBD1,TGCGCCAGCAGCTTGGCAGGGGGGCGGTCTGGAAACACCATATATTTT,CASSLAGGRSGNTIYF
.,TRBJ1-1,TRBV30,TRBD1,TGTGCCTGGACCCTCGGGAGGGGGCTCATGAACACTGAAGCTTTCTTT,CAWTLGRGLMNTEAFF
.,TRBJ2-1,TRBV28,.,TGTGCCAGCAGTGGAGCTTCCCCCTACAATGAGCAGTTCTTC,CASSGASPYNEQFF
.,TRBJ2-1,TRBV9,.,TGTGCCAGCAGCACGGACTCAGACAATGAGCAGTTCTTC,CASSTDSDNEQFF
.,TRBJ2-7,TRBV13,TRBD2,TGTGCCAGCAGCTTAACTAGCGGCTACGAGCAGTACTTC,CASSLTSGYEQYF
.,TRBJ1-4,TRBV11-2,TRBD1,TGTGCCAGCAGCTTAGAGTGGAGCAGGGGGCGCGAAAAACTGTTTTTT,CASSLEWSRGREKLFF
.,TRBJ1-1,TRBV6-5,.,TGTGCCAGCATACCGGGGGTCAACACTGAAGCTTTCTTT,CASIPGVNTEAFF
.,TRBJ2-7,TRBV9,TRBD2,TGTGCCAGCAGCGAACTAGCGGGGGGAGATGAGCAGTACTTC,CASSELAGGDEQYF
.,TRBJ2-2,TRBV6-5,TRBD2,TGTGCCAGCAGTTACGTCCTAGCGGGGGGGCCCGGGGAGCTGTTTTTT,CASSYVLAGGPGELFF
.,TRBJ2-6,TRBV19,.,TGTGCCAGTAGTACCCGGTCCGGGGCCAACGTCCTGACTTTC,CASSTRSGANVLTF
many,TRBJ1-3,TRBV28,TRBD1,TGTGCCAGCCTCGAGGGACAGGAAAACACCATATATTTT,CASLEGQENTIYF
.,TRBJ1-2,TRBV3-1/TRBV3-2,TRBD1,TGTGCCAGCAGTCAAGGACAGGGAACGGCGAACTATGGCTACACCTTC,CASSQGQGTANYGYTF
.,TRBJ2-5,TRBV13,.,TGTGCCAGCAACACACGAAGCGGGGGACAGGAGACCCAGTACTTC,CASNTRSGGQETQYF
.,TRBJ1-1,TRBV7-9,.,TGTGCCAGCAGCTTAGTAACAGGGTACACTGAAGCTTTCTTT,CASSLVTGYTEAFF
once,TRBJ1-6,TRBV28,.,TGTGCCAGCAGTTTAATCCGAGATTCACCCCTCCACTTT,CASSLIRDSPLHF
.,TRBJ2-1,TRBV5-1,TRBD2,TGCGCCAGCAGCTGGGGACTAGCGGGAGACAATGAGCAGTTCTTC,CASSWGLAGDNEQFF
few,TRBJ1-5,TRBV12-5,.,TGTGCTAGTGGTTTGGCCGACAGCAGTCAGCCCCAGCATTTT,CASGLADSSQPQHF
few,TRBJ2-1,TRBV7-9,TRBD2,TGTGCCAGTATCGGAGCTAGCGGGAGCAATGAGCAGTTCTTC,CASIGASGSNEQFF
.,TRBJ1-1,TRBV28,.,TGTGCCAGCACCACGCGGAGGGCTAACACTGAAGCTTTCTTT,CASTTRRANTEAFF
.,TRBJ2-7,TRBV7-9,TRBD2,TGTGCCAGCAGCTACCCGGGAGGCATCTACGAGCAGTACTTC,CASSYPGGIYEQYF
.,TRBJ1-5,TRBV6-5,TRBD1,TGTGCCAGCAGTTACTCGTACCAACAGGGGCAGCCCCAGCATTTT,CASSYSYQQGQPQHF
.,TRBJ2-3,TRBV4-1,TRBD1,TGCGCCAGCAGCCAACGGTGGACAGGGGACACAGATACGCAGTATTTT,CASSQRWTGDTDTQYF